This record concerns one T cell receptor beta chain sequence. Its antigen is still unknown. Trimming stripped 6 bases from V and 2 bases from J, with 5 bases between. This CDR3 region has 11 residues. Germline values: CDR1 DFQATT, CDR2 SNEGSKA (reference sequence). The data stem from a study of glioma-infiltrating T cells. Study-wide background: Presurgical dexamethasone in glioma patients lasted six or fewer days. Study findings and constraints: Only very few CDR3 sequences appeared in both tissue and blood. Shared blood CDR3 signature motifs marked patients with low tissue-blood divergence.

Amplification of TCR alpha and beta CDR3 regions from RNA used iRepertoire nested multiplex PCR. One-step reverse transcription and amplification started from around 100-400 ng of tissue mRNA or PBMC total RNA. From the multiplex PCR reads, TCRdb called clonotypes with MiXCR, one entry per CDR3 protein. In the table there are roughly 350,000 distinct CDR3 sequences, about 40% of which are singletons. This chain links TRBV20-1 with TRBJ2-1; unclear D gene. The origin of this receptor is a human donor with low-grade glioma or glioblastoma, undergoing nonglioma brain surgery, or in good health (not recorded which). Sequencing was carried out using glioma tissue, nonneoplastic brain tissue, or PBMCs (not recorded which). The CDR3 spells CSASTYNEQFF. In DNA, the CDR3 is TGCAGTGCCTCAACCTACAATGAGCAGTTCTTC.